Listed below are T cell receptor beta chains from one sample, sequenced in a study of blood T cell repertoires in COVID-19. Assay used: immunoSEQ multiplex PCR; TCRdb lists only in-frame clones, some missing. Of approximately 88,000 clones in the sample, around three quarters were seen once. Material for sequencing was peripheral blood. The receptors shown here come from a human donor in a cohort sampled during active COVID-19. Both conserved end residues are part of each CDR3. D genes are given only for firm matches. Some rows mark clone size as missing; the rest say once, few, many or name a class of expanded clone.

>.|.|TRBJ2-5|TRBV18
CASSLQGGETQYF
TGTGCCAGCTCATTACAGGGAGGGGAGACCCAGTACTTC
>.|TRBD1|TRBJ1-1|TRBV4-3
CASRQGMNTEAFF
TGCGCCAGCCGACAGGGGATGAACACTGAAGCTTTCTTT
>.|TRBD2|TRBJ2-1|TRBV28
CASSLLIAGGLYNEQFF
TGTGCCAGCAGTCTCCTAATAGCGGGAGGCCTATACAATGAGCAGTTCTTC
>.|.|TRBJ2-1|TRBV6-5
CASTRYNEQFF
TGTGCCAGCACTCGCTACAATGAGCAGTTCTTC
>.|.|TRBJ1-6|TRBV20-1
CSASEIMFGTSLTSYNSPLHF
TGCAGTGCTAGTGAAATAATGTTCGGGACTTCCTTAACCTCGTATAATTCACCCCTCCACTTT
>.|.|TRBJ1-6|TRBV7-8
CASSPGWGRESPLHF
TGTGCCAGCAGCCCGGGGTGGGGAAGAGAATCACCCCTCCACTTT
>.|.|TRBJ2-1|TRBV29-1
CSVGLGRVNEQFF
TGCAGCGTTGGACTAGGAAGGGTCAATGAGCAGTTCTTC
>.|TRBD1|TRBJ1-4|TRBV30
CAWSSPQGADGEKLFF
TGTGCCTGGAGTTCACCACAGGGGGCAGACGGTGAAAAACTGTTTTTT
>.|.|TRBJ2-7|TRBV6-6
CASSVRGQLNEQYF
TGTGCCAGCAGCGTCCGAGGCCAGCTGAACGAGCAGTACTTC
>few|.|TRBJ2-5|TRBV12-3/TRBV12-4
CASSFFMSETQYF
TGTGCCAGCAGTTTTTTCATGTCCGAGACCCAGTACTTC
>.|TRBD2|TRBJ2-1|TRBV30
CAWKRGVAGGHEQFF
TGTGCCTGGAAAAGAGGAGTAGCGGGAGGGCATGAGCAGTTCTTC
>.|TRBD1|TRBJ2-5|TRBV25-1
CASSEWGQGRRETQYF
TGTGCCAGCAGTGAATGGGGACAGGGGCGGCGGGAGACCCAGTACTTC
>.|TRBD1|TRBJ2-7|TRBV10-2
CASSRRGQGPPYEQYF
TGCGCCAGCAGTCGCCGAGGACAGGGGCCGCCTTACGAGCAGTACTTC
>once|.|TRBJ2-7|TRBV29-1
CSVDGYGEQYF
TGCAGCGTTGATGGCTACGGGGAGCAGTACTTC
>few|TRBD2|TRBJ2-7|TRBV3-1/TRBV3-2
CASSQETWLAGVYEQYF
TGTGCCAGCAGCCAAGAAACGTGGCTAGCGGGAGTATACGAGCAGTACTTC
>.|TRBD2|TRBJ2-4|TRBV2
CASSRTSGSQNIQYF
TGTGCCAGCAGTAGGACTAGCGGGAGTCAAAACATTCAGTACTTC
>.|TRBD2|TRBJ2-7|TRBV6-5
CASRDSGRSSYEQYF
TGTGCCAGCAGAGATAGCGGGAGAAGCTCCTACGAGCAGTACTTC
>.|TRBD2|TRBJ2-1|TRBV7-9
CASSLVRSGTYNEQFF
TGTGCCAGCAGCTTAGTGCGTAGCGGGACATACAATGAGCAGTTCTTC
>once|.|TRBJ2-7|TRBV7-2
CASSFSAGTREQYF
TGTGCCAGCAGCTTTTCGGCGGGAACGCGGGAGCAGTACTTC
>.|.|TRBJ2-3|TRBV19
CASSRQVSDTQYF
TGTGCCAGTAGTCGGCAGGTCTCAGATACGCAGTATTTT
>few|TRBD2|TRBJ2-1|TRBV7-2
CASSLEAGVGNEQFF
TGTGCCAGCAGCTTAGAGGCGGGAGTAGGAAATGAGCAGTTCTTC
>once|.|TRBJ1-6|TRBV10-3
CAISESTEIYNSPLHF
TGTGCCATCAGTGAGTCGACAGAGATCTATAATTCACCCCTCCACTTT